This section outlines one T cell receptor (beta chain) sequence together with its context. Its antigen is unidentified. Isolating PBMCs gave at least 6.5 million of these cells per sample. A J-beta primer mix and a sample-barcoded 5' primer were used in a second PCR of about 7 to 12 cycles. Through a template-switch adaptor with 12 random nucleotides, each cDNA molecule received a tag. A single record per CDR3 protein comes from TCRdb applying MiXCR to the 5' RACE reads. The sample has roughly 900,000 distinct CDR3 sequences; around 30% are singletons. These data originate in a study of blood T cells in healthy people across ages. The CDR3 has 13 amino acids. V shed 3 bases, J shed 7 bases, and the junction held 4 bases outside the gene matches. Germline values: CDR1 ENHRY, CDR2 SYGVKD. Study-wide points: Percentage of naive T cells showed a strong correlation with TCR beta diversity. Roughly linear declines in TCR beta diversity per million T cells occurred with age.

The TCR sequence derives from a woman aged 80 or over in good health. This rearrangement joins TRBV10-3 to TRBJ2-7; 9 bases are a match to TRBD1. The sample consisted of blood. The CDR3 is CAISDTGGGEQYF. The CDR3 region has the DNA TGTGCCATCAGTGATACAGGGGGCGGGGAGCAGTACTTC.